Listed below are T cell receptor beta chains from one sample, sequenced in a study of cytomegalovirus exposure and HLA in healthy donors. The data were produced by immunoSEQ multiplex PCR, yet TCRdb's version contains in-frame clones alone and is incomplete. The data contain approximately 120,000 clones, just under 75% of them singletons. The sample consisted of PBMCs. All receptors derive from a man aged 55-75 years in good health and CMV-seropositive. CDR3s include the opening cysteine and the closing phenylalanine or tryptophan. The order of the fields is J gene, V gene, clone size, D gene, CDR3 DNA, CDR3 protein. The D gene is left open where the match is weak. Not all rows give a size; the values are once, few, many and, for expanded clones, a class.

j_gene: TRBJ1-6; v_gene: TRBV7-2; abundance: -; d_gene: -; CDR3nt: TGTGCCAGCAGCAAGGAACAGGGTGCAGTGGGATCACCCCTCCACTTT; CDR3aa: CASSKEQGAVGSPLHF
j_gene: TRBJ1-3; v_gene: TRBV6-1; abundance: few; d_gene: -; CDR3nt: TGTGCCAGCAGTCGGAGTGGAAACACCATATATTTT; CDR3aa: CASSRSGNTIYF
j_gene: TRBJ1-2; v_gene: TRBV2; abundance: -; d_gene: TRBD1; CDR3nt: TGTGCCAGCAGGGACAGGGGCCCTGGCTACACCTTC; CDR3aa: CASRDRGPGYTF
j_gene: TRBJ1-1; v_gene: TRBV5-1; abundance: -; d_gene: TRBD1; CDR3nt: TGCGCCAGTCGGACAGGGACATCCACTGAAGCTTTCTTT; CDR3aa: CASRTGTSTEAFF
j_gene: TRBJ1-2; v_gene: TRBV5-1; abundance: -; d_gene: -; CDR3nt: TGCGCCAGCAGCGAGGGAGGAGGGTATGGCTACACCTTC; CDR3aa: CASSEGGGYGYTF
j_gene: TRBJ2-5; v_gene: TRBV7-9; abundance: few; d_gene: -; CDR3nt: TGTGCCAGCAGCTTAGATGCGGATGTTTCCCAAGAGACCCAGTACTTC; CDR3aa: CASSLDADVSQETQYF
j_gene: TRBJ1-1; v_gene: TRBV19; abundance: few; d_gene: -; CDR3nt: TGTGCCAGCCCAGCAGAGGGCCCTGAAGCTTTCTTT; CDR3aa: CASPAEGPEAFF
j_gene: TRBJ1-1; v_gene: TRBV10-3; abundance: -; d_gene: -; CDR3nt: TGTGCCATCAGGGAGGGGGGCGCATCTGAAGCTTTCTTT; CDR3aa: CAIREGGASEAFF
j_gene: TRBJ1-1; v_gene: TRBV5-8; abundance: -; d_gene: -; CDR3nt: TGTGCCAGCAGCGCCGGGCGGGACACTGAAGCTTTCTTT; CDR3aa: CASSAGRDTEAFF
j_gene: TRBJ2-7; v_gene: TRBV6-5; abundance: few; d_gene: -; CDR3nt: TGTGCCAGCAGTTACACGGTATTCCACGAGCAGTACTTC; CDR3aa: CASSYTVFHEQYF
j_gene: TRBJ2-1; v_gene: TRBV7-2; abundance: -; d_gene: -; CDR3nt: TGTGCCAGCAGCTTCATAGATGCTGAGCAGTTCTTC; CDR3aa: CASSFIDAEQFF
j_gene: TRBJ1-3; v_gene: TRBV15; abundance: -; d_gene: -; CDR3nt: TGTGCCACCAGCAGAGACTGGTACGGGTCTGGAAACACCATATATTTT; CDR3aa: CATSRDWYGSGNTIYF
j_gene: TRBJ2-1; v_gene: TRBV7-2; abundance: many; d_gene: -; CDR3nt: TGTGCCAGCAGCTCCCTGACAGGTGGCGAGCAGTTCTTC; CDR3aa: CASSSLTGGEQFF
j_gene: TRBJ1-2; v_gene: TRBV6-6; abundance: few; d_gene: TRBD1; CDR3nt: TGTGCCAGCAGTGACAGGGTTCCCCCGGGCTACACCTTC; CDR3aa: CASSDRVPPGYTF
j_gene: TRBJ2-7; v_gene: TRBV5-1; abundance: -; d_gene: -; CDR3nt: TGCGCCAGCAGCTTCTACAGCAGCTCCTACGAGCAGTACTTC; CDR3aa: CASSFYSSSYEQYF